The T cell receptor (beta chain) described here comes from a study of T cell responses to AZD1222 COVID-19 vaccine. This table comes from immunoSEQ multiplex PCR, and its TCRdb copy is limited to in-frame clones, with some not included. The data show 100,000 to 150,000 clones, approximately 89% seen once. Sequences were derived from peripheral blood, sampled on day 0 of AZD1222 vaccination. The source is an adult in good health.

CDR3 sequence: CANTKGTGNTIYF. The CDR3 DNA follows: TGTGCCAACACCAAGGGTACTGGAAACACCATATATTTT. The V and J genes are TRBV27 and TRBJ1-3; D gene ambiguous. V lost 10 bases and J 2 bases, leaving 12 bases between the germline ends. CDR3 size: 13 residues. Germline V gives CDR1 MNHEY, CDR2 SMNVEV (reference sequence).